This T cell receptor (beta chain) comes out of a study of blood T cell repertoires in COVID-19. The overall study: In each case, the material was cDNA or gDNA derived from T cells, B-cell-depleted T cells, or PBMCs.

Per the original methods: By means of reference gene primer amplification, nucleated cell counts were estimated. Measured with immunoSEQ multiplex PCR; TCRdb has only the in-frame clones, and not every one. The DNA was the basis for D and trimming; V, J and clone size are from that table. The profile shows about 390,000 clones, about 87% of them singletons. The V gene's germline CDR1 is SGHNT and CDR2 YYREEE (reference sequence). V trimming: 4 bases; J trimming: 1 base; junction bases outside the gene matches: 5. The CDR3 is 15 amino acids. There are a few counts of this clone. This TCR came from a woman aged 55-69 years with COVID-19, enrolled during active disease. The J gene is TRBJ2-3, the V gene TRBV5-4, with TRBD1 identical over 8 bases. Sequenced sample: peripheral blood. The DNA of the CDR3 is TGTGCCAGCAGCGGGGGACAGGCGCGCACAGATACGCAGTATTTT. Translating gives CASSGGQARTDTQYF.